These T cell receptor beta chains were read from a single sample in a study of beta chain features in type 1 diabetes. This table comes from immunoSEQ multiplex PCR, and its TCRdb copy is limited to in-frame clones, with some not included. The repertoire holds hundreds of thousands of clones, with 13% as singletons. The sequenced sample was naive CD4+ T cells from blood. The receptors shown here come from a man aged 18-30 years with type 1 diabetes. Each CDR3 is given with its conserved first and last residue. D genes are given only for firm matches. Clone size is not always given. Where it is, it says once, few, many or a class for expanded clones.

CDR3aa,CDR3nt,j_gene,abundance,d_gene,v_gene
CAISGAGSYEQYF,TGTGCCATCAGTGGAGCAGGTTCCTACGAGCAGTACTTC,TRBJ2-7,.,.,TRBV10-3
CASSPGHYEQYF,TGTGCCAGCAGCCCCGGACACTACGAGCAGTACTTC,TRBJ2-7,.,.,TRBV7-9
CASRRGSGNTIYF,TGTGCCAGCAGGAGGGGGTCTGGAAACACCATATATTTT,TRBJ1-3,few,.,TRBV28
CASSQEGRNNEQFF,TGTGCCAGCAGCCAAGAGGGGCGGAACAATGAGCAGTTCTTC,TRBJ2-1,.,.,TRBV4-1
CSAEQGRGYTF,TGCAGTGCGGAACAGGGACGTGGCTACACCTTC,TRBJ1-2,.,.,TRBV20-1
CATSRQTGDGGTEAFF,TGTGCCACCAGCAGACAGACAGGGGACGGCGGGACTGAAGCTTTCTTT,TRBJ1-1,few,TRBD1,TRBV15
CASSYSGTGIYEQYF,TGTGCCAGCAGTTACTCTGGGACAGGGATCTACGAGCAGTACTTC,TRBJ2-7,few,TRBD1,TRBV2
CAWSVHKLAGGHYEQYF,TGTGCCTGGAGTGTACATAAACTAGCGGGGGGTCACTACGAGCAGTACTTC,TRBJ2-7,.,TRBD2,TRBV30
CASSGKPINEKLFF,TGTGCCAGCTCGGGAAAACCAATTAATGAAAAACTGTTTTTT,TRBJ1-4,.,.,TRBV9
CASSYDRPATNEKLFF,TGTGCCAGCAGTTACGACAGGCCAGCAACTAATGAAAAACTGTTTTTT,TRBJ1-4,few,.,TRBV6-6
CAISPSGTKDGYTF,TGTGCCATCAGCCCGTCCGGGACAAAAGACGGCTACACCTTC,TRBJ1-2,.,.,TRBV10-3
CASSFPRGAQSYEQYF,TGTGCCAGCAGCTTTCCTCGGGGGGCCCAGTCCTACGAGCAGTACTTC,TRBJ2-7,.,.,TRBV12-1
CASSSFYEQYF,TGTGCCAGCAGTAGCTTCTACGAGCAGTACTTC,TRBJ2-7,few,.,TRBV6-5
CASSLTGGSADTQYF,TGTGCCAGTAGCCTAACGGGGGGGTCGGCAGATACGCAGTATTTT,TRBJ2-3,few,TRBD2,TRBV19
CAISAGQGAGYEQYF,TGTGCCATCAGTGCGGGACAGGGGGCGGGCTACGAGCAGTACTTC,TRBJ2-7,few,TRBD1,TRBV10-3
CASSPGLDGEAFF,TGTGCCAGCTCACCTGGGCTGGATGGTGAAGCTTTCTTT,TRBJ1-1,.,.,TRBV18
CAWSAEVPLNSPLHF,TGTGCCTGGAGCGCCGAGGTGCCCTTGAATTCACCCCTCCACTTT,TRBJ1-6,few,.,TRBV30
CASSFGVGSYNSPLHF,TGTGCCAGCAGCTTCGGGGTAGGATCCTATAATTCACCCCTCCACTTT,TRBJ1-6,few,.,TRBV7-9
CAWSMGTGGTYEQYF,TGTGCCTGGAGTATGGGGACAGGGGGTACGTACGAGCAGTACTTC,TRBJ2-7,.,TRBD1,TRBV30
CASSFGPSLGEQYF,TGTGCCAGCAGCTTTGGCCCTTCTCTGGGCGAGCAGTACTTC,TRBJ2-7,.,.,TRBV7-9
CASSLVGGRYSNQPQHF,TGTGCCAGCAGCTTAGTTGGGGGCAGATATAGCAATCAGCCCCAGCATTTT,TRBJ1-5,.,.,TRBV7-2
CASSQGDRGRGYTF,TGTGCCAGCAGCCAAGGGGACCGCGGTCGGGGCTACACCTTC,TRBJ1-2,few,.,TRBV14
CASSPSYGRGEQYF,TGTGCCAGCTCACCAAGCTACGGGCGAGGCGAGCAGTACTTC,TRBJ2-7,.,.,TRBV18
CASSFGDRGYEQYF,TGTGCCAGCAGTTTCGGAGACAGGGGGTACGAGCAGTACTTC,TRBJ2-7,.,TRBD1,TRBV27
CASSPQLNTGELFF,TGTGCCAGCTCCCCTCAGCTCAACACCGGGGAGCTGTTTTTT,TRBJ2-2,few,.,TRBV28
CAWSVGAGGDEQYF,TGTGCCTGGAGTGTTGGGGCAGGGGGTGACGAGCAGTACTTC,TRBJ2-7,few,TRBD1,TRBV30
CAWSPLTQSYNEQFF,TGTGCCTGGAGTCCCCTTACACAGTCCTACAATGAGCAGTTCTTC,TRBJ2-1,few,.,TRBV30
CASSADYIGNNEQFF,TGTGCCAGCAGCGCCGACTATATTGGAAACAATGAGCAGTTCTTC,TRBJ2-1,few,.,TRBV5-4
CSGGTGGEKLFF,TGCAGCGGAGGGACAGGAGGGGAAAAACTGTTTTTT,TRBJ1-4,few,TRBD1,TRBV29-1
CASSGYSDQPQHF,TGTGCCAGCAGCGGATACAGTGATCAGCCCCAGCATTTT,TRBJ1-5,.,.,TRBV9
CATLQDGSSGANVLTF,TGTGCCACCCTCCAGGACGGCAGCTCTGGGGCCAACGTCCTGACTTTC,TRBJ2-6,.,.,TRBV6-6
CASSPRLVDTEAFF,TGCGCCAGCAGCCCCCGTCTGGTTGACACTGAAGCTTTCTTT,TRBJ1-1,.,.,TRBV5-1
CASSTRGAGANVLTF,TGTGCCAGCAGCACTAGGGGGGCTGGGGCCAACGTCCTGACTTTC,TRBJ2-6,.,.,TRBV25-1
CASSSPPATNEKLFF,TGTGCCAGCAGCTCCCCACCAGCAACTAATGAAAAACTGTTTTTT,TRBJ1-4,.,.,TRBV7-9
CASNFGGPNTGELFF,TGTGCCTCAAATTTCGGAGGGCCGAACACCGGGGAGCTGTTTTTT,TRBJ2-2,.,.,TRBV9
CASSSLERGETQYF,TGTGCCAGCAGCTCCTTGGAGCGGGGAGAGACCCAGTACTTC,TRBJ2-5,.,TRBD2,TRBV7-2
CASSLGWAGAKDTQYF,TGCGCCAGCAGCTTGGGGTGGGCAGGGGCTAAAGATACGCAGTATTTT,TRBJ2-3,.,.,TRBV5-1
CASSLRDENTEAFF,TGTGCCAGCAGTTTAAGGGACGAGAACACTGAAGCTTTCTTT,TRBJ1-1,.,.,TRBV27
CASSLMDRVNQPQHF,TGTGCCAGCAGCCTTATGGACAGGGTCAATCAACCCCAGCATTTT,TRBJ1-5,.,TRBD1,TRBV7-2
CASTRTGGRESTDTQYF,TGTGCCAGTACAAGGACAGGGGGCCGAGAAAGCACAGATACGCAGTATTTT,TRBJ2-3,.,TRBD1,TRBV19
CASSEGPEKLFF,TGTGCCAGCAGTGAGGGGCCTGAAAAACTGTTTTTT,TRBJ1-4,.,.,TRBV2
CASSQDRITGELFF,TGCGCCAGCTCCCAGGACAGGATCACCGGGGAGCTGTTTTTT,TRBJ2-2,.,TRBD1,TRBV5-1
CASSLVGGYGYTF,TGTGCCAGCAGCTTGGTGGGGGGCTATGGCTACACCTTC,TRBJ1-2,few,.,TRBV5-4
CASSRVTGYSYNEQFF,TGTGCCAGCAGCCGTGTAACAGGATACTCCTACAATGAGCAGTTCTTC,TRBJ2-1,.,.,TRBV13
CASSSYDRMAYEQYF,TGTGCCAGCAGTTCATACGACAGGATGGCCTACGAGCAGTACTTC,TRBJ2-7,.,.,TRBV27
CASSLVLDYNEQFF,TGTGCCAGCAGCTTGGTTTTGGATTACAATGAGCAGTTCTTC,TRBJ2-1,few,.,TRBV7-9
CASSLGETVYGYTF,TGCGCCAGCAGCTTGGGGGAGACAGTTTATGGCTACACCTTC,TRBJ1-2,.,.,TRBV5-1
CASNPNRGPIYGYTF,TGTGCCAGCAATCCGAACAGGGGCCCCATCTATGGCTACACCTTC,TRBJ1-2,.,TRBD1,TRBV6-6
CAWSQGGGGQETQYF,TGTGCCTGGAGCCAGGGGGGTGGTGGGCAAGAGACCCAGTACTTC,TRBJ2-5,.,.,TRBV30
CASSARAGNSPLHF,TGTGCCAGCAGCGCGCGGGCAGGGAATTCACCCCTCCACTTT,TRBJ1-6,few,.,TRBV9
CASSEQFVGSDTQYF,TGTGCCAGCAGTGAACAGTTTGTGGGGTCAGATACGCAGTATTTT,TRBJ2-3,.,.,TRBV2
CASSEVVETQYF,TGTGCCAGCAGTGAAGTAGTCGAGACCCAGTACTTC,TRBJ2-5,.,.,TRBV25-1
CSVGRAVQETQYF,TGCAGCGTCGGGAGGGCAGTCCAAGAGACCCAGTACTTC,TRBJ2-5,.,TRBD2,TRBV29-1
CASTWGLSGVAEAFF,TGTGCCAGCACTTGGGGGCTCTCAGGGGTCGCTGAAGCTTTCTTT,TRBJ1-1,.,.,TRBV6-5
CASSPRGQGLQDTQYF,TGCGCCAGCAGCCCGCGGGGGCAGGGCCTGCAAGATACGCAGTATTTT,TRBJ2-3,few,.,TRBV4-1
CASSLGVSGGEQFF,TGTGCCAGCAGCTTGGGAGTTAGCGGGGGTGAGCAGTTCTTC,TRBJ2-1,.,TRBD2,TRBV7-2
CATSRDSRGVGETQYF,TGTGCCACCAGCAGAGATTCCCGGGGGGTGGGTGAGACCCAGTACTTC,TRBJ2-5,.,TRBD2,TRBV15
CASSSESEKLFF,TGTGCCAGCAGCTCGGAGAGTGAAAAACTGTTTTTT,TRBJ1-4,.,.,TRBV7-9
CASSQTGVEAFF,TGTGCCAGCAGTCAGACAGGGGTTGAAGCTTTCTTT,TRBJ1-1,few,TRBD1,TRBV2
CASSMDRNTEAFF,TGTGCCAGTAGTATGGACAGGAACACTGAAGCTTTCTTT,TRBJ1-1,few,.,TRBV19